A selection of T cell receptor beta chains follows, all from one sample in a study of response to subunit inactivated influenza vaccine. MiXCR, run by TCRdb on the RT-PCR reads, gives a single entry per CDR3 protein. This table holds about 650,000 distinct CDR3 sequences, around a sixth found once. The source material was PBMCs from blood, sampled roughly 12 days after vaccination. Receptor source: a man aged 45 to 65 who received an inactivated influenza vaccine. Both conserved end residues are part of each CDR3. The D gene is left open where the match is weak. Expanded clones get a size class; other rows say once, few or many, or leave the size out.

abundance	v_gene	j_gene	d_gene	CDR3aa	CDR3nt
NA	TRBV12-3/TRBV12-4	TRBJ2-7	TRBD1	CASSLAGQGPAYEQYF	TGTGCCAGCAGTTTAGCCGGACAGGGGCCAGCCTACGAGCAGTACTTC
few	TRBV20-1	TRBJ1-1	NA	CSAAGNTEAFF	TGCAGTGCTGCGGGGAACACTGAAGCTTTCTTT
NA	TRBV7-3	TRBJ2-3	NA	CASSLAGNPTDTQYF	TGTGCCAGCAGCTTAGCGGGAAACCCCACAGATACGCAGTATTTT
few	TRBV20-1	TRBJ2-2	NA	CSASSGGGSGELFF	TGCAGTGCTAGTAGTGGAGGGGGATCCGGGGAGCTGTTTTTT
NA	TRBV4-2	TRBJ2-7	TRBD2	CASSQDSSGRILNEQYF	TGTGCCAGCAGCCAAGACTCCAGCGGGAGAATCCTGAACGAGCAGTACTTC
few	TRBV5-5	TRBJ2-7	NA	CASSPGMSDLFEQYF	TGTGCCAGCAGCCCCGGGATGTCCGATCTCTTTGAGCAGTACTTC
NA	TRBV27	TRBJ2-2	NA	CASTATNTGELFF	TGTGCCAGCACGGCGACGAACACCGGGGAGCTGTTTTTT
NA	TRBV11-2	TRBJ2-1	TRBD2	CASSLRAGVSSDEQFF	TGTGCCAGCAGCTTAAGGGCGGGAGTATCTTCGGATGAGCAGTTCTTC
NA	TRBV5-1	TRBJ1-5	NA	CASSLGVTGQPQHF	TGCGCCAGCAGCTTGGGCGTCACGGGTCAGCCCCAGCATTTT
many	TRBV7-8	TRBJ2-1	NA	CASSLDRSNEQFF	TGTGCCAGCAGCCTCGACAGGTCCAATGAGCAGTTCTTC
many	TRBV12-3/TRBV12-4	TRBJ2-1	NA	CASSRIVNEQFF	TGTGCCAGCAGTCGCATAGTCAATGAGCAGTTCTTC
NA	TRBV7-2	TRBJ1-6	TRBD1	CASSFRQGQNSPLHF	TGTGCCAGCAGCTTCCGACAGGGACAGAATTCACCCCTCCACTTT